This record concerns one T cell receptor (beta chain) sequence. What it binds is unknown. Blood was drawn once from each donor into heparinised tubes. The draws averaged about 110 mL. Central memory, naive, regulatory and stem cell-like memory CD4+ cells were sorted by CD45RO/CCR7/CD25/CD127/CD95/CD27. V was clipped by 3 bases and J by 6 bases, with 17 bases between them. The CDR3 consists of 15 residues. Germline-derived CDR1 and CDR2 are LGHNA and YSLEER. Since all of the isolated RNA was reverse transcribed, expressed TCRB transcripts were what got sequenced. The method was immunoSEQ multiplex PCR; TCRdb's version includes in-frame clones alone and lacks a portion of them. The sample shows approximately 150,000 clones, roughly 63% of them seen only once. The data are from a study of beta chain features in type 1 diabetes. Findings of the study overall: Among patients with Type 1 diabetes, TCRB CDR3s were moderately but significantly shorter in every one of the four CD4+ subsets. For patients, the naive, central memory and Treg TCRB repertoires appeared more alike than for healthy donors. Sequencing the cDNA could make cells with high TCR expression show up more than they should.

The rearrangement links TRBV4-3 to TRBJ1-2, with D possibly being TRBD1 (6 bases). This receptor was identified in a man younger than 40 with type 1 diabetes. Sequencing was carried out using naive CD4+ T cells from blood. The CDR3 bases are TGCGCCAGCAGCCAGGGGGGAGGACAGACCGATGGCTACACCTTC. Protein product: CASSQGGGQTDGYTF.